The 25 T cell receptor beta chains below all came from one sample that was sequenced in a study of T cell clonality in common variable immunodeficiency. Measured with immunoSEQ multiplex PCR; TCRdb has only the in-frame clones, and not every one. The repertoire consists of approximately 44,000 clones, none detected only once. The sequenced sample consisted of peripheral blood mononuclear cells. The source is a person aged 18 to 69 in good health.

This clone has a count of ten or more. The CDR3 is cut off 3 residues early in the read; its end comes from the germline J gene. The J gene is TRBJ2-1, the V gene TRBV7-9; 8 positions match TRBD2. CDR1 and CDR2 (germline): SEHNR, FQNEAQ (reference sequence). V dropped 5 bases and J dropped 8; count of bases not matched to a gene: 8. CDR3 length equals 14 residues. The covered CDR3 bases are TGTGCCAGCAGCCCAGGGACTAGACTCGATGAG. Its translation is CASSPGTRLDE. The whole CDR3 sequence reads CASSPGTRLDEQFF.

This clone was observed many times. Coverage ceases 3 residues before the CDR3 finishes, and the germline J gene fills in the end. The V and J genes are TRBV20-1 and TRBJ2-7, with 12 positions matching TRBD2. CDR3 length: 18 residues. Germline V lookup: CDR1 DFQATT, CDR2 SNEGSKA (reference sequence). Germline trimming cut 0 bases from V and 2 bases from J; bases unmatched to any gene: 11. Incomplete CDR3 DNA: TGCAGTGCTAGAGATTCGTTGACTAGCGGGAGCCTAACCTACGAG. This encodes CSARDSLTSGSLTYE. The whole CDR3 protein is CSARDSLTSGSLTYEQYF.

This clone was picked up many times. The read ends 3 residues shy of where the CDR3 ends; the end is completed using the germline J gene. The rearrangement joins TRBV6-1 to TRBJ1-1; TRBD1 matches 10 bases. The V and J ends lost 5 bases and 3 bases, in that order; junction bases with no gene match: 6. The CDR3 contains 15 residues. In germline, CDR1 is MNHNS, CDR2 SASEGT. The part of the CDR3 DNA that was read is TGTGCCAGCAGTAAAGGGACAGGGGTGGACACTGAA. Protein: CASSKGTGVDTE. The entire CDR3 protein is CASSKGTGVDTEAFF.

Ten or more counts support this clone. The missing CDR3 end, 3 residues past where the read stops, is filled in from the germline J gene. V gene TRBV5-5 combines with J gene TRBJ2-3, with unresolved D. The germline V gene has CDR1 SGHKS and CDR2 YYEKEE (reference sequence). This CDR3 has 12 residues. V was shortened by 0 bases and J by 6 bases, with 5 bases between the two germline ends. The sequenced part of the CDR3 DNA is TGTGCCAGCAGCTTGGGGGCGGATACG. Translating it yields CASSLGADT. The entire CDR3 is CASSLGADTQYF.

Worth noting for this clone: The read ends 3 residues before the CDR3 terminus; that terminus is restored from the germline J gene. This sequence joins TRBV5-8 and TRBJ2-7, with a tentative D call TRBD2 (6 bases). Trimming pared 0 bases from V and 3 bases from J, leaving 10 bases between. Per germline, CDR1 SGHTS and CDR2 YDEGEE. The CDR3 covers 14 residues. CDR3 bases read: TGTGCCAGCAGCTTGGTTGGGGGGAACTACGAG. It translates to CASSLVGGNYE. The entire CDR3 protein is CASSLVGGNYEQYF.

There are many counts of this clone. The read is 3 residues too short to cover the CDR3 end, so that end is filled in from the germline J gene. The J gene is TRBJ2-3, the V gene TRBV19, with 9 bases that match TRBD1. The germline V gene has CDR1 LNHDA and CDR2 SQIVND (reference sequence). The CDR3 consists of 12 residues. Trimming at V came to 8 bases and at J to 8 bases, leaving 5 bases not matched to a gene. The CDR3 sequence is CASDRGRGTQYF. Partial CDR3 DNA: TGTGCCAGTGACAGGGGGAGGGGTACG.

This clone was seen at least ten times. The read falls 3 residues short of the CDR3 end, and the missing part is taken from the germline J gene. The V call is TRBV10-1, the J call TRBJ2-7; 10 nucleotides agree with TRBD2. CDR1 is WNHNN, CDR2 SYGVQD, per germline (reference sequence). The CDR3 has 15 amino acids. V shed 5 bases and J 2 bases; nucleotides not matched to a gene: 6. The CDR3 reads CASSRAGGSAYEQYF. The CDR3 bases that were read are TGCGCCAGCAGTAGAGCGGGAGGGTCCGCCTACGAG.

This clone came up many times. CDR3: CASSPRQGVIYEQYF. Incomplete CDR3 DNA: TGTGCCAGCTCACCACGACAGGGTGTTATCTACGAG. The chain has TRBV18 and TRBJ2-7; 7 bases map to TRBD1. The read falls 3 residues short of the CDR3 end, and the missing part is taken from the germline J gene. Germline CDR1 and CDR2: KGHSH and LQKENI. The CDR3 is 15 residues long. V trimming: 1 base; J trimming: 3 bases; junction bases outside the gene matches: 6.

The sample holds many counts of this clone. The read halts 3 residues ahead of the CDR3 end, with the missing end drawn from the germline J gene. The chain has TRBV5-1 and TRBJ2-3; D gene uncertain. CDR1 is SGHRS, CDR2 YFSETQ, per germline. V shed 4 bases and J shed 5 bases, with 5 bases lying between them. There are 11 residues in the CDR3. The CDR3 region is CASSEQDTQYF. Partial CDR3 DNA: TGCGCCAGCAGCGAGCAAGATACG.

This clone showed up many times. CDR3 in amino acids: CSARDTGPGRPQYF. Partial CDR3 DNA: TGCAGTGCTCGGGATACAGGGCCAGGTCGGCCG. The chain has TRBV20-1 and TRBJ2-3; D might be TRBD1 (6 bases). The read halts 3 residues ahead of the CDR3 end, with the missing end drawn from the germline J gene. Germline CDR1 reads DFQATT; CDR2 reads SNEGSKA (reference sequence). CDR3 length: 14 amino acids.

The table lists this clone with many counts. Coverage ceases 3 residues before the CDR3 finishes, and the germline J gene fills in the end. The rearrangement links TRBV2 to TRBJ2-7; 7 positions match TRBD2. Germline lookup yields CDR1 SNHLY and CDR2 FYNNEI. The trim removed 7 bases at V and 6 bases at J, leaving 18 bases unmatched. CDR3 length: 16 residues. CDR3 DNA, as far as it was read: TGTGCCAGCACCTTTCTCTCTAGCGGCTCCTATGGCGAG. This encodes CASTFLSSGSYGE. The full-length CDR3 reads as CASTFLSSGSYGEQYF.

This clone was seen at least ten times. The sequenced fragment ends 3 residues before the CDR3 boundary, so the rest is inferred from the germline J gene. V and J are TRBV20-1 and TRBJ2-2; D perhaps matches TRBD2 (5 bases). Germline loops: CDR1 DFQATT, CDR2 SNEGSKA (reference sequence). The CDR3 loop spans 18 amino acids. V lost 2 bases, J lost 6 bases, and 25 bases lay in between. The sequenced part of the CDR3 DNA is TGCAGTGCTAGACGGATACACCGGGGAGCTGGAGGCGCCGGGGAG. Its protein product is CSARRIHRGAGGAGE. The complete CDR3 protein is CSARRIHRGAGGAGELFF.

On this clone: The read ends 3 residues shy of where the CDR3 ends; the end is completed using the germline J gene. This chain joins TRBV30 and TRBJ1-4; D is unresolved. The CDR3 is 13 residues long. Germline CDR1 and CDR2: GTSNPN and SVGIG (reference sequence). The chain's CDR3 is CAWSMEGNSPLFF. CDR3 bases read: TGTGCCTGGAGTATGGAGGGTAATTCACCA. Full variable domain (missing parts from reference TRBV30 and TRBJ1-4): SQTIHQWPATLVQPVGSPLSLECTVEGTSNPNLYWYRQAAGRGLQLLFYSVGIGQISSEVPQNLSASRPQDRQFILSSKKLLLSDSGFYLCAWSMEGNSPLFFGSGTQLSVL.

The table lists this clone with many counts. Just one base apart from a much larger clone, this may be a read error. The CDR3 extends 3 residues past the end of the read, so its final part is completed from the germline J gene. J is TRBJ2-4 and V is TRBV5-1; 11 bases map to TRBD2. The CDR3 consists of 14 residues. J was trimmed by 9 bases and V by 4 bases; bases with no gene match: 6. Germline V gives CDR1 SGHRS, CDR2 YFSETQ. CDR3 loop: CASSSTSGSCIQYF. The CDR3 DNA, read in part, is TGCGCCAGCAGCAGTACTAGCGGGAGTTGCATT.

In the case of this clone: The CDR3 end falls 3 residues outside the read, so it is completed with the germline J gene. The rearrangement links TRBV19 to TRBJ2-2; 7 bases align to TRBD1. Germline values: CDR1 LNHDA, CDR2 SQIVND (reference sequence). V was clipped by 3 bases and J by 4 bases; unmatched bases: 2. CDR3 length: 14 amino acids. CDR3 DNA (partial): TGTGCCAGTAGTATTGACAGGGTCACCGGGGAG. This translates into CASSIDRVTGE. The full CDR3 is CASSIDRVTGELFF.

In the case of this clone: Read sequence stops 3 residues before the CDR3 end, and the germline J gene provides the missing end. The rearrangement joins TRBV5-1 to TRBJ2-7; 8 bases agree with TRBD2. V trimming: 4 bases; J trimming: 4 bases; junction bases outside the gene matches: 10. CDR1 is SGHRS, CDR2 YFSETQ, per germline. The CDR3 is 15 amino acids. CDR3 bases read: TGCGCCAGCAGCCGGGCGGGTAGCGGGGCGTACGAG. It specifies CASSRAGSGAYE. The entire CDR3 reads CASSRAGSGAYEQYF.

This clone has a count of ten or more. The read ends 3 residues shy of where the CDR3 ends; the end is completed using the germline J gene. The chain uses TRBV14 and TRBJ1-1; TRBD1 aligns across 12 bases. Germline CDR1 and CDR2: SGHDN and FVKESK. The CDR3 length is 15 residues. The CDR3 loop reads CASSQATGTGGRAFF. CDR3 DNA (partial): TGTGCCAGCAGCCAAGCCACCGGGACAGGGGGCCGA.

This clone came up many times. The CDR3 end lies 3 residues beyond the end of the read and is filled in from the germline J gene. The chain is built from TRBV2 and TRBJ2-1; no firm D call. Trimming left V 4 bases short and J 4 bases short, with 5 bases between. CDR1 SNHLY and CDR2 FYNNEI come from the germline V gene. This CDR3 contains 12 residues. The covered CDR3 bases are TGTGCCAGCAGTGTCCGTTACAATGAG. This translates into CASSVRYNE. The CDR3 in its entirety is CASSVRYNEQFF.

Many counts were recorded for this clone. With the read ending 3 residues before the CDR3 end, the germline J gene is used to fill in that end. This chain uses TRBV10-3 with TRBJ2-3; the D gene is possibly TRBD2 (5 bases). This CDR3 is built from 15 residues. Trimming pared 8 bases from V and 0 bases from J, leaving 15 bases between. Germline V gene lookup returns CDR1 ENHRY and CDR2 SYGVKD. The CDR3 region is CAISQSGTSTDTQYF. Incomplete CDR3 DNA: TGTGCCATCTCTCAGAGCGGAACTAGCACAGATACG.

In its sample, this clone was seen a few times. Read sequence stops 3 residues before the CDR3 end, and the germline J gene provides the missing end. V usage is TRBV7-9 and J usage is TRBJ2-7; D is perhaps TRBD2 (7 bases). Trimming took off 5 bases at V and 4 bases at J, with 12 bases between the two ends. CDR1 is SEHNR, CDR2 FQNEAQ, per germline (reference sequence). CDR3 length equals 13 residues. CDR3 sequence: CASSPRGRYEQYF. CDR3 bases read: TGTGCCAGCAGCCCGCGGGGGCGGTACGAG.

This clone was seen ten or more times. The read ends 3 residues shy of where the CDR3 ends; the end is completed using the germline J gene. This chain uses TRBV11-2 with TRBJ2-1, with a weak D call TRBD1 (5 bases). The CDR3 totals 12 residues. The ends were cut back, 1 base at V and 9 bases at J, with 7 bases in the middle. From germline, CDR1 is SGHAT and CDR2 FQNNGV. The covered CDR3 bases are TGTGCCAGCAGCTTAGGGGGCGGTGAG. Translating gives CASSLGGGE. The CDR3 as a whole reads CASSLGGGEQFF.

This clone was observed at least ten times. The CDR3 loop is CASSPGGTSGRRLYEQYF. Incomplete CDR3 DNA: TGTGCCAGCAGCCCGGGGGGGACTAGCGGGAGGCGACTCTACGAG. The chain carries TRBV4-2 and TRBJ2-7; 15 bases align to TRBD2. Read coverage stops 3 residues before the CDR3 terminus; the germline J gene supplies the remainder. The germline V gene encodes CDR1 LGHNA and CDR2 YNFKEQ. CDR3 length equals 18 residues. V dropped 4 bases and J dropped 3; count of bases not matched to a gene: 10.

This clone was observed at least ten times. Sequencing ends 3 residues short of the CDR3 end; the germline J gene provides the rest. The chain carries TRBV9 and TRBJ2-1, with 8 bases identical to TRBD1. Trimming at V came to 4 bases and at J to 4 bases, leaving 7 bases not matched to a gene. Germline assignment: CDR1 SGDLS and CDR2 YYNGEE. The CDR3 sequence is 15 residues long. The part of the CDR3 DNA that was read is TGTGCCAGCAGCACCGGACAGGGCGGGTACAATGAG. Protein: CASSTGQGGYNE. The whole CDR3 protein is CASSTGQGGYNEQFF.

This clone was observed at least ten times. The read gets to within 3 residues of the CDR3 end, and the germline J gene fills in the rest. V gene TRBV19 combines with J gene TRBJ2-2, with D maybe TRBD1 (5 bases). This CDR3 is built from 13 residues. Per the germline V gene, CDR1 is LNHDA and CDR2 is SQIVND (reference sequence). V was pared by 5 bases and J by 8 bases, with 12 bases between. CDR3 amino acids: CASSQFRTGELFF. The DNA read from the CDR3 is TGTGCCAGTAGTCAATTTCGGACAGGGGAG.

This clone was detected many times. The CDR3 end is not reached by the read, which stops 3 residues before it; the germline J gene fills it in. The rearrangement joins TRBV4-1 to TRBJ2-3; TRBD2 matches 8 bases. The CDR3 covers 14 residues. Germline-derived CDR1 and CDR2 are MGHRA and YSYEKL. J gave up 1 base and V 6 bases, and 3 bases lay outside the gene matches. The CDR3 DNA, read in part, is TGCGCCAGCAGTAGCGGGACTCGCACAGATACG. Protein sequence: CASSSGTRTDT. The full-length CDR3 reads as CASSSGTRTDTQYF.